These 18 T cell receptor beta chains were sequenced from one sample in a study of CD8 T cells in Susac syndrome. With random hexamers, reverse transcription was performed on roughly 0.45 to 1 ug of RNA. Via MiXCR, TCRdb re-called the immunoSEQ multiplex PCR reads, giving one row per CDR3 protein. The sample has about 110,000 distinct CDR3 sequences, around 94% seen once; the top ten hold around 0.41%. Sequenced sample: CD8+ T cells from PBMCs. The origin of the receptors is a human donor with Susac syndrome.

The genes are TRBV20-1 and TRBJ1-2; weak D call: TRBD1 (6 bases). Germline lookup yields CDR1 DFQATT and CDR2 SNEGSKA (reference sequence). Trimming removed 2 bases from V and 2 bases from J, with 12 bases in between. This CDR3 contains 14 residues. The DNA of the CDR3 is TGCAGTGCTAGAAGCCCAGGGGAGAACTATGGCTACACCTTC. Translation: CSARSPGENYGYTF.

The V and J genes are TRBV2 and TRBJ1-2, with D maybe TRBD1 (5 bases). V lost 0 bases to trimming and J lost 3 bases, with 11 bases between them. CDR1 is SNHLY, CDR2 FYNNEI, per germline. The CDR3 contains 15 residues. In nucleotides, the CDR3 is TGTGCCAGCAGTGAAGCTTTCACCAGGGACTATGGCTACACCTTC. Residues: CASSEAFTRDYGYTF.

This clonotype was seen a single time. V gene TRBV4-1 combines with J gene TRBJ2-5; weak D call: TRBD1 (6 bases). V shed 0 bases and J shed 1 base, with 15 bases lying between them. CDR3 length: 17 amino acids. Germline assignment: CDR1 MGHRA and CDR2 YSYEKL. The CDR3 sequence: CASSQDTGWTVQETQYF. In nucleotides, the CDR3 is TGCGCCAGCAGCCAAGATACGGGATGGACAGTCCAAGAGACCCAGTACTTC.

V gene TRBV29-1 combines with J gene TRBJ2-3, with unresolved D. V was cut by 0 bases and J by 0 bases, with 10 bases left in between. CDR1 is SQVTM, CDR2 ANQGSEA, per germline. The CDR3 totals 15 residues. CDR3 sequence reads: CSVEDHETSTDTQYF. CDR3 DNA sequence: TGCAGCGTTGAAGATCACGAAACTAGCACAGATACGCAGTATTTT.

This clonotype was seen once. CDR3 DNA: TGTGCCAGCAGTTACCGGGTCACCGGGACACCATACAATGAGCAGTTCTTC. This encodes CASSYRVTGTPYNEQFF. This sequence joins TRBV6-2 or TRBV6-3 and TRBJ2-1; maybe TRBD1 (6 bases). The V end lost 2 bases, the J end lost 4 bases, and 18 bases lay between the germline ends. This CDR3 has 17 amino acids. Germline V CDR1 and CDR2: MNHEY, SVGEGT.

The gene calls are TRBV10-2 and TRBJ2-1; 10 bases are shared with TRBD2. The junction had 10 bases not matched to a gene; V was cut back by 10 bases and J by 7 bases. CDR3 size: 14 residues. Germline loops: CDR1 WSHSY, CDR2 SAAADI. In DNA form, the CDR3 reads TGCGCCACAAAGTCTAGCGGGGGTTGGAATGAGCAGTTCTTC. It yields the protein CATKSSGGWNEQFF.

This chain links TRBV7-9 with TRBJ2-3, with D unresolved. CDR3 length equals 15 residues. CDR1 and CDR2 from the germline V gene are SEHNR and FQNEAQ (reference sequence). V lost 5 bases and J lost 6, with 18 bases in between. CDR3 sequence (DNA): TGTGCCAGCAGCGCCCGGACCAGCCCACAGGATACGCAGTATTTT. As protein: CASSARTSPQDTQYF.

This chain joins TRBV5-1 and TRBJ2-1; D not certain. Trimming pared 0 bases from V and 10 bases from J, leaving 8 bases between. Germline loops: CDR1 SGHRS, CDR2 YFSETQ. The CDR3 has 12 amino acids. For the CDR3, the DNA is TGCGCCAGCAGCTTGGGAATCACCGAGCAGTTCTTC. Protein product: CASSLGITEQFF. Full variable domain (outside the CDR3, taken from reference TRBV5-1 and TRBJ2-1): KAGVTQTPRYLIKTRGQQVTLSCSPISGHRSVSWYQQTPGQGLQFLFEYFSETQRNKGNFPGRFSGRQFSNSRSEMNVSTLELGDSALYLCASSLGITEQFFGPGTRLTVL.

The gene calls are TRBV5-6 and TRBJ2-7; D is perhaps TRBD2 (5 bases). This CDR3 has 14 amino acids. Germline values: CDR1 SGHDT, CDR2 YYEEEE. V lost 0 bases, J lost 7 bases, and 14 bases lay in between. The chain's CDR3 is CASSLGGLAAEQYF. DNA of the CDR3: TGTGCCAGCAGCTTGGGAGGGCTCGCCGCGGAGCAGTACTTC.

The chain links TRBV4-3 to TRBJ2-5; 8 bases line up with TRBD2. The CDR3 is 17 amino acids. The V gene end was trimmed by 1 base and the J gene end by 1 base; junction bases not matched to a gene: 8. Germline V lookup: CDR1 LGHNA, CDR2 YSLEER. DNA of the CDR3: TGCGCCAGCAGCCAAGGGGGGGGTACTAGCGGCCAAGAGACCCAGTACTTC. Encoded protein: CASSQGGGTSGQETQYF.

V gene TRBV29-1 combines with J gene TRBJ1-2; D may be TRBD1 (6 bases). This CDR3 region has 10 residues. Trimming took 4 bases from V and 9 from J, leaving 9 bases between them. The germline CDR1 and CDR2 sequences are SQVTM and ANQGSEA. The CDR3 sequence is CSVVGASYTF. In DNA, the CDR3 is TGCAGCGTTGTGGGGGCTAGCTACACCTTC.

The V call is TRBV29-1, the J call TRBJ2-3; D assignment may be TRBD1 or TRBD2 (5 bases each). The CDR3 runs to 17 residues. V lost 0 bases and J 0 bases, leaving 16 bases between the germline ends. Germline V gene sequence: CDR1 SQVTM, CDR2 ANQGSEA. In DNA form, the CDR3 reads TGCAGCGTTGAAGATCTTGCGACGGGGCCCAGCACAGATACGCAGTATTTT. The encoded protein is CSVEDLATGPSTDTQYF.

This CDR3 is CASGTSGGKHGELFF. The CDR3 DNA reads TGTGCCAGCGGGACTAGCGGGGGGAAGCACGGGGAGCTGTTTTTT. This chain joins TRBV27 and TRBJ2-2, with 15 bases that match TRBD2. Losses at the gene ends were 8 bases for V and 7 bases for J; bases not matched to a gene: 5. The CDR3 loop spans 15 amino acids. Germline V gives CDR1 MNHEY, CDR2 SMNVEV (reference sequence).

The chain has TRBV5-1 and TRBJ2-1, with 12 bases aligning to TRBD2. Germline CDR1 reads SGHRS; CDR2 reads YFSETQ. The CDR3 runs to 16 residues. Losses at the gene ends were 3 bases for V and 8 bases for J; bases not matched to a gene: 9. CDR3 loop: CASSSSRTSGVDEQFF. The DNA for the CDR3 is TGCGCCAGCAGCTCATCCCGGACTAGCGGGGTCGATGAGCAGTTCTTC.

The chain uses TRBV9 and TRBJ1-2; D is ambiguous. Trimming took 3 bases from V and 0 from J, leaving 12 bases between them. Germline V gene lookup returns CDR1 SGDLS and CDR2 YYNGEE. This CDR3 region has 15 residues. CDR3 sequence: CASSGTGSTNYGYTF. The CDR3 nucleotides are TGTGCCAGCAGCGGGACGGGCAGCACTAACTATGGCTACACCTTC.

The rearrangement joins TRBV20-1 to TRBJ2-7; D not certain. Germline lookup yields CDR1 DFQATT and CDR2 SNEGSKA (reference sequence). Trimming cost V 0 bases and J 2 bases, with 8 bases left between them. There are 13 residues in the CDR3. Here the CDR3 DNA reads TGCAGTGCTAGAGATAGCCCGACCTACGAGCAGTACTTC. Translation: CSARDSPTYEQYF.

This clonotype was detected only once. This sequence joins TRBV19 and TRBJ1-2; D possibly corresponds to TRBD1 (6 bases). This CDR3 has 13 residues. Deletions cut 6 bases from V and 6 bases from J, with 14 bases between. Germline CDR1 reads LNHDA; CDR2 reads SQIVND (reference sequence). DNA of the CDR3: TGTGCCAGTAGCTTCAGGGGTGAGGATGGCTACACCTTC. This gives the protein CASSFRGEDGYTF.

This clonotype came up once. The rearrangement joins TRBV27 to TRBJ2-7, with TRBD1 matching over 10 bases. The germline gives CDR1 MNHEY, CDR2 SMNVEV (reference sequence). The ends lost 7 bases at V and 2 bases at J; junction bases unmatched: 5. This CDR3 contains 14 residues. CDR3 nucleotide sequence: TGTGCCAGCAAGACCGGGACAGGGGCCTACGAGCAGTACTTC. Its protein is CASKTGTGAYEQYF.